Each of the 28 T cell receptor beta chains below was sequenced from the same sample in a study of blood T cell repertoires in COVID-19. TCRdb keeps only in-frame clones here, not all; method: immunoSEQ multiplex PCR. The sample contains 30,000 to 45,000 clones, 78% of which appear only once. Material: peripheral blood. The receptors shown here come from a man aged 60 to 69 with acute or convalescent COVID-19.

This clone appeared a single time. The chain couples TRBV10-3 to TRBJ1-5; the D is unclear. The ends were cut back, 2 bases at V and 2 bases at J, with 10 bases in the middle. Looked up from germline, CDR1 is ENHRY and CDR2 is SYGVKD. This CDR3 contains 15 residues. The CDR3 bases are TGTGCCATCAGTGAGGCCGGGGAAGGCAATCAGCCCCAGCATTTT. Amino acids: CAISEAGEGNQPQHF.

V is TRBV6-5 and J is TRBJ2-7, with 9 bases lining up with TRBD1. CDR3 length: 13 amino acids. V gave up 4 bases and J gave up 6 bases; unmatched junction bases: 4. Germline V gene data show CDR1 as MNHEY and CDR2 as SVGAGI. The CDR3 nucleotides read TGTGCCAGCAGTTCCACAGGGGGCGGCGAGCAGTACTTC. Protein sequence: CASSSTGGGEQYF.

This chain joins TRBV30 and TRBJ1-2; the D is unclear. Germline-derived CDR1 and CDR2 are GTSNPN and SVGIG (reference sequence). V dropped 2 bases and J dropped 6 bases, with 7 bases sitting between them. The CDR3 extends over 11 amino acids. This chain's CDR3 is CAWSQDDGYTF. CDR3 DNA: TGTGCCTGGAGTCAGGATGATGGCTACACCTTC.

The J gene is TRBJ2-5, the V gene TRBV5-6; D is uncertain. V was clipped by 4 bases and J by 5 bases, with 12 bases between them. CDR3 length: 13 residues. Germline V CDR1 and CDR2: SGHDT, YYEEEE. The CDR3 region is CASSHTTVETQYF. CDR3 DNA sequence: TGTGCCAGCAGCCATACAACCGTGGAGACCCAGTACTTC.

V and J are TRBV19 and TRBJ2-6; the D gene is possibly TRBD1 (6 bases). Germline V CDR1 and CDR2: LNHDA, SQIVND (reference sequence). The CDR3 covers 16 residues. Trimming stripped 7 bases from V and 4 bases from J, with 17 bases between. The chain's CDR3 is CASNELTGPGANVLTF. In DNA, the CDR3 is TGTGCCAGTAACGAATTAACAGGGCCGGGGGCCAACGTCCTGACTTTC.

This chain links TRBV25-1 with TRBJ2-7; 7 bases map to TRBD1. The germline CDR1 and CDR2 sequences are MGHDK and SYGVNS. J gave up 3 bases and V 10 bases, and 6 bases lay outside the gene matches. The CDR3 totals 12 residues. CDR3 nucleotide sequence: TGTGCCACCCAGGACAGGTACTACGAGCAGTACTTC. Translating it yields CATQDRYYEQYF.

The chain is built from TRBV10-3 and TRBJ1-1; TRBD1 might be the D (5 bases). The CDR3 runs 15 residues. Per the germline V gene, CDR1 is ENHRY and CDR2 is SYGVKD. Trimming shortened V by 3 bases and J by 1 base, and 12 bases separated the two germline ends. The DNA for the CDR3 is TGTGCCATCAGTGAACCAAAAGGGGAGAACACTGAAGCTTTCTTT. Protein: CAISEPKGENTEAFF.

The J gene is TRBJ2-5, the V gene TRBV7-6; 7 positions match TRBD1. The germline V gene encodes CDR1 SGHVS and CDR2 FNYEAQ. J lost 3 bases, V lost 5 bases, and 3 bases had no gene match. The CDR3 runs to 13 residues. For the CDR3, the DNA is TGTGCCAGCAGCAAACAGGGGAAAGAGACCCAGTACTTC. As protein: CASSKQGKETQYF.

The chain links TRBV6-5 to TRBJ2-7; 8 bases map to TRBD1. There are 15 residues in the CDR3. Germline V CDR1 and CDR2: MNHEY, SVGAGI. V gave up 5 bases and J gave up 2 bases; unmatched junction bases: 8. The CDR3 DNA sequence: TGTGCCAGCAGTCTGGGCGGGACAGGCACCTACGAGCAGTACTTC. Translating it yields CASSLGGTGTYEQYF.

The CDR3 coding sequence is TGCGCCAGCAGCTTGGCCCAGGGGCCCCCAGATACGCAGTATTTT. Encoded protein: CASSLAQGPPDTQYF. This chain connects TRBV5-1 to TRBJ2-3; a possible D gene is TRBD1 (6 bases). The CDR3 has 15 residues. Germline-derived CDR1 and CDR2 are SGHRS and YFSETQ. The germline V and J ends were trimmed by 0 bases and 4 bases, with 12 bases remaining between them.

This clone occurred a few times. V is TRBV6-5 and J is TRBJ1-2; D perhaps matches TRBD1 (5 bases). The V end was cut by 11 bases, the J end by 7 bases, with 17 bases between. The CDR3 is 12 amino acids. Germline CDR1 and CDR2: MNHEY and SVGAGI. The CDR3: CASYPGVRGYTF. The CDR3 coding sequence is TGTGCCTCTTACCCGGGGGTTCGTGGCTACACCTTC.

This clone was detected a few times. Here the CDR3 DNA reads TGTGCCAGCAGCTTAGCCGGGCTAGCGGGAGGTGGCGCCGGGGAGCTGTTTTTT. Its translation is CASSLAGLAGGGAGELFF. The chain carries TRBV7-2 and TRBJ2-2; TRBD2 matches at 11 bases. V shed 0 bases and J 6 bases; nucleotides not matched to a gene: 9. This CDR3 region has 18 residues. From germline, CDR1 is SGHTA and CDR2 FQGNSA. The full variable domain, completed using reference TRBV7-2 and TRBJ2-2, is GAGVSQSPSNKVTEKGKDVELRCDPISGHTALYWYRQSLGQGLEFLIYFQGNSAPDKSGLPSDRFSAERTGGSVSTLTIQRTQQEDSAVYLCASSLAGLAGGGAGELFFGEGSRLTVL.

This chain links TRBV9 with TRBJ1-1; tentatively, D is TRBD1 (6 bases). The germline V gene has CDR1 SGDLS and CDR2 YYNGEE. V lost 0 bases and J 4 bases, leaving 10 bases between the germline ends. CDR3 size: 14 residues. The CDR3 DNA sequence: TGTGCCAGCAGCGTAGTCCAGGGGCTCACTGAAGCTTTCTTT. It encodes CASSVVQGLTEAFF.

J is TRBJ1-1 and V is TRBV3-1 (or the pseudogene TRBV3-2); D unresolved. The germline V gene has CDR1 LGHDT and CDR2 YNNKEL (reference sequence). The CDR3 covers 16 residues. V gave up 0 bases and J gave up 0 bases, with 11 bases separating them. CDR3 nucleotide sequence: TGTGCCAGCAGCCAAGATTGGCCCGGGTTGAACACTGAAGCTTTCTTT. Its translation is CASSQDWPGLNTEAFF.

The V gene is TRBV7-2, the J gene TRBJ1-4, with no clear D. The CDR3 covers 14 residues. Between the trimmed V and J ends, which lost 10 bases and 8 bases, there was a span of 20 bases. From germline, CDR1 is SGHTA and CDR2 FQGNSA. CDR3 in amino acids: CATEDGPSGEKLFF. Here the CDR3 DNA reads TGTGCCACGGAGGACGGTCCTTCGGGGGAAAAACTGTTTTTT.

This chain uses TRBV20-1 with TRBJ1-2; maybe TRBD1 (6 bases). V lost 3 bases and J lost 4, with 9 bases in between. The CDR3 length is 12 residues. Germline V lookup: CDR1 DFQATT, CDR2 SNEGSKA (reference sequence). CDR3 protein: CSASPDSYGYTF. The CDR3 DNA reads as TGCAGTGCTAGTCCGGACAGCTATGGCTACACCTTC.

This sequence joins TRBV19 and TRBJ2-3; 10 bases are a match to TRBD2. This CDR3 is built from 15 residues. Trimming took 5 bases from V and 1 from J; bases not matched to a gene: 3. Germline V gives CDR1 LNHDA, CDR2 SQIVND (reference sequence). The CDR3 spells CASSSGTSGTDTQYF. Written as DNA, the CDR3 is TGTGCCAGTAGTTCCGGGACTAGCGGCACAGATACGCAGTATTTT.

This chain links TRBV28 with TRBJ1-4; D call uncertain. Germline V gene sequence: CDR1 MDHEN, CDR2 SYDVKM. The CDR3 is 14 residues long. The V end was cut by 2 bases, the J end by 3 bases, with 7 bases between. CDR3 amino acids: CASSLGGANEKLFF. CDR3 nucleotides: TGTGCCAGCAGTTTAGGTGGAGCTAATGAAAAACTGTTTTTT.

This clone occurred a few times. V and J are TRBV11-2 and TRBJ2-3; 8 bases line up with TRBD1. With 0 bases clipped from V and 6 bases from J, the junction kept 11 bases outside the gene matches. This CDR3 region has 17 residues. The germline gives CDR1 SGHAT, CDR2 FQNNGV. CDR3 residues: CASSLEWGRGRRDTQYF. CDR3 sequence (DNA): TGTGCCAGCAGCTTAGAGTGGGGCAGGGGGCGACGGGATACGCAGTATTTT.

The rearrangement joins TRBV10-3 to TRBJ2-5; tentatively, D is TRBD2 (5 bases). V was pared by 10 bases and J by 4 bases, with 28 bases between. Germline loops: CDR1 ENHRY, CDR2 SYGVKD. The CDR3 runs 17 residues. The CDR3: CATEGRSDDSSGETQYF. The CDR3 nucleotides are TGTGCCACCGAGGGCAGGAGTGACGATAGCAGCGGAGAGACCCAGTACTTC.

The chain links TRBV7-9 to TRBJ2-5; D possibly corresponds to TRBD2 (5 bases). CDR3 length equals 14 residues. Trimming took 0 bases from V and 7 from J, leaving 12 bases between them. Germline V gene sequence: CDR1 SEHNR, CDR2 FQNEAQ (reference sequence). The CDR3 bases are TGTGCCAGCAGCTTAGCGGCCAGCGGAGGGACCCAGTACTTC. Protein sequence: CASSLAASGGTQYF.

In DNA form, the CDR3 reads TGTGCCAGCAGCCAAGAGCGGGCAGTCGGTGAGCAGTTCTTC. This gives the protein CASSQERAVGEQFF. J is TRBJ2-1 and V is TRBV7-2; TRBD2 might be the D (6 bases). The CDR3 spans 14 residues. Germline loops: CDR1 SGHTA, CDR2 FQGNSA. Trimming removed 5 bases from V and 9 bases from J, with 17 bases in between.

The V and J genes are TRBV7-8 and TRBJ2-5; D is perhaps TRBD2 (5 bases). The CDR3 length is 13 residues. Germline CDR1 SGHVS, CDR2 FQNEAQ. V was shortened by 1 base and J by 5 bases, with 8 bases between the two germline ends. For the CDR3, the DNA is TGTGCCAGCAGCTTAGGAGGGTTGGAGACCCAGTACTTC. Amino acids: CASSLGGLETQYF. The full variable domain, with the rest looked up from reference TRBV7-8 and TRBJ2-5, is GAGVSQSPRYKVAKRGQDVALRCDPISGHVSLFWYQQALGQGPEFLTYFQNEAQLDKSGLPSDRFFAERPEGSVSTLKIQRTQQEDSAVYLCASSLGGLETQYFGPGTRLLVL.

DNA of the CDR3: TGTGCCAGCAGCCAGTACAACCCAGGGTTTAGCACCTACGAGCAGTACTTC. It yields the protein CASSQYNPGFSTYEQYF. The V gene is TRBV14, the J gene TRBJ2-7, with D tentatively TRBD1 (5 bases). V was pared by 3 bases and J by 2 bases, with 20 bases between. Germline values: CDR1 SGHDN, CDR2 FVKESK. The CDR3 sequence is 17 residues long.

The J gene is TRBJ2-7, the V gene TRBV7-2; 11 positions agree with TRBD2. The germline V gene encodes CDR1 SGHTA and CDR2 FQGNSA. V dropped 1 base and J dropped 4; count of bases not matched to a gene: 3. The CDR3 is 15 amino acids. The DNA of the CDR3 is TGTGCCAGCAGCTTAGTAGCGGGAGGGCCTTACGAGCAGTACTTC. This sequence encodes CASSLVAGGPYEQYF. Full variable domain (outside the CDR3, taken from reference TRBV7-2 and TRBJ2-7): GAGVSQSPSNKVTEKGKDVELRCDPISGHTALYWYRQSLGQGLEFLIYFQGNSAPDKSGLPSDRFSAERTGGSVSTLTIQRTQQEDSAVYLCASSLVAGGPYEQYFGPGTRLTVT.

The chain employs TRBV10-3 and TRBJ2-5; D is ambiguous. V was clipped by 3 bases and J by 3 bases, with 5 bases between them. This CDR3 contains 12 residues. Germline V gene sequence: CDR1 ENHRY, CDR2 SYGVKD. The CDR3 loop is CAISDLKETQYF. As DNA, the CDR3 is TGTGCCATCAGTGACTTAAAAGAGACCCAGTACTTC.

CDR3 nucleotides: TGTGCCAGCAGCGCCTTCCTAGCGATCTCGGGGGGCAATGAGCAGTTCTTC. It specifies CASSAFLAISGGNEQFF. The chain combines TRBV11-3 with TRBJ2-1; 7 bases line up with TRBD2. Germline V gene sequence: CDR1 SGHNT, CDR2 YENEEA. The CDR3 runs to 17 residues. The J segment lost 6 bases and the V segment lost 5 bases, leaving 16 bases of the junction unmatched. Based on the CDR3 plus reference TRBV11-3 and TRBJ2-1, the full variable domain is EAGVVQSPRYKIIEKKQPVAFWCNPISGHNTLYWYLQNLGQGPELLIRYENEEAVDDSQLPKDRFSAERLKGVDSTLKIQPAELGDSAVYLCASSAFLAISGGNEQFFGPGTRLTVL.

The CDR3 nucleotides read TGTGCCAGCACCCTTGTTCTGGCGGGAGGGCCCCCCTACGAGCAGTACTTC. This codes for CASTLVLAGGPPYEQYF. This rearrangement joins TRBV11-2 to TRBJ2-7; 9 positions match TRBD2. Germline V gene sequence: CDR1 SGHAT, CDR2 FQNNGV. This CDR3 is 17 amino acids long. V trimming: 7 bases; J trimming: 2 bases; junction bases outside the gene matches: 15.